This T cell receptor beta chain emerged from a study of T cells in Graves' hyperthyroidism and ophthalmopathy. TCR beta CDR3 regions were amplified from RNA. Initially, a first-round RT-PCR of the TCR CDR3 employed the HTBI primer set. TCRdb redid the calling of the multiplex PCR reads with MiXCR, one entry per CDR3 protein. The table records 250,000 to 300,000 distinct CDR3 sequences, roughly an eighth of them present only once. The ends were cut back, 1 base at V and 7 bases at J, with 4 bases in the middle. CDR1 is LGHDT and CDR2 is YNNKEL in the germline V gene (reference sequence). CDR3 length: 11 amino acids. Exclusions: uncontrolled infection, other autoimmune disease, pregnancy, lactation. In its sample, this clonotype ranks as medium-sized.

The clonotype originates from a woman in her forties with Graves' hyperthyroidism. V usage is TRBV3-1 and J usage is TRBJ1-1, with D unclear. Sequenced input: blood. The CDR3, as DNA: TGTGCCAGCAGCCAAGCTCGTGAAGCTTTCTTT. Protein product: CASSQAREAFF.